The clone carrying this T cell receptor beta chain has a handful of counts. The sample originates from a study of CD8 T cells in Susac syndrome. There are 13 residues in the CDR3. With 11 bases removed from V and 2 bases from J, the gap between germline ends came to 12 bases. The germline V gene has CDR1 MNHNS and CDR2 SASEGT. Roughly 0.5 to 1 ug RNA was reverse transcribed with random hexamers. Across 54 Vbeta and 13 Jbeta, immunoSEQ multiplex PCR amplified TCR beta CDR3. From the immunoSEQ multiplex PCR reads, TCRdb called clonotypes with MiXCR, one entry per CDR3 protein. The table includes under 200,000 distinct CDR3 sequences, 92% detected once. The authors sequenced TCR beta from blood CD8+ and CD4+ T cells.

The TCR was taken from a human donor in good health. The sequenced material came from CD4+ T cells from PBMCs. This sequence joins TRBV6-1 and TRBJ2-2, with D hard to call. CDR3 in amino acids: CAARASNTGELFF. The CDR3 DNA follows: TGTGCCGCGCGAGCTTCCAACACCGGGGAGCTGTTTTTT.